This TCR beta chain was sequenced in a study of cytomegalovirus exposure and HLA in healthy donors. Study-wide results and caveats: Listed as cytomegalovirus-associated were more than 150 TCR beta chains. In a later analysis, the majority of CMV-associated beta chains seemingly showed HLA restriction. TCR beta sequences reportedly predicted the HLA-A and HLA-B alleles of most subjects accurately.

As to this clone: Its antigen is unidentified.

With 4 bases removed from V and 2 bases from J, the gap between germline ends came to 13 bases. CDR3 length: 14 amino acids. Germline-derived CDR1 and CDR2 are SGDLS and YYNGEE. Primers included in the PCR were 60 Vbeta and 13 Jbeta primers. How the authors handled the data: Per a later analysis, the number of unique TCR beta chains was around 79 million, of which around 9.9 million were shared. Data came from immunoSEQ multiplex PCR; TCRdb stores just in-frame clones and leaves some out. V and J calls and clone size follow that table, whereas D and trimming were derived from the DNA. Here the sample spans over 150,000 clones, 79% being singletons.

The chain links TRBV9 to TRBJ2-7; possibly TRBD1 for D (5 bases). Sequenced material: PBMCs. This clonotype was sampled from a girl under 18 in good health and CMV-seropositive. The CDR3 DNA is TGTGCCAGCAGCCCTGAGGACAAGACCTACGAGCAGTACTTC. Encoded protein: CASSPEDKTYEQYF.